The clone carrying this T cell receptor beta chain came up many times. Carried by the TCR beta cDNA libraries were unique molecular identifiers. TCRdb re-called the PCR reads with MiXCR, one entry per CDR3 protein. The sample lists 150,000 to 200,000 distinct CDR3 sequences, 35% to 40% occurring once. This sample was taken from a study of post-analysis software for immune sequencing data. The CDR3 has 11 amino acids. Looked up from germline, CDR1 is SEHNR and CDR2 is FQNEAQ (reference sequence). Trimming removed 4 bases from V and 4 bases from J, with 4 bases in between. This chain joins TRBV7-9 and TRBJ2-5; D is undetermined. The sequence was collected from a girl between 10 and 17 years old with multiple sclerosis. Sequences were derived from blood, sampled after autologous hematopoietic stem cell transplantation. The CDR3 coding sequence is TGTGCCAGCAGCTCCCGAGAGACCCAGTACTTC. Translated, it gives CASSSRETQYF. Supplemented by reference TRBV7-9 and TRBJ2-5, the full variable domain reads DTGVSQNPRHKITKRGQNVTFRCDPISEHNRLYWYRQTLGQGPEFLTYFQNEAQLEKSRLLSDRFSAERPKGSFSTLEIQRTEQGDSAMYLCASSSRETQYFGPGTRLLVL.